These T cell receptor beta chains were read from a single sample in a study of technical replicates of blood from several donors. Libraries were prepared by immunoSEQ multiplex PCR; TCRdb keeps only in-frame clonotypes and omits some of them. The sample has roughly 93,000 clones; approximately 94% are singletons. Sequencing was performed on T cells isolated from PBMCs. These receptors were obtained from a human donor in good health. The CDR3 runs from the conserved cysteine through the conserved F or W. A D gene is named only where the DNA matches it firmly. The size of a clone is reported for some rows only, either as once, few or many, or as a class for expanded clones.

D gene | J gene | clone size | V gene | CDR3 DNA | CDR3 protein
TRBD1 | TRBJ1-1 | once | TRBV27 | TGTGCCAGCAGTTTATTTACAGGGGGCGGCACTGAAGCTTTCTTT | CASSLFTGGGTEAFF
. | TRBJ1-2 | . | TRBV20-1 | TGCAGTGCTATCTACGTCTATGGCTACACCTTC | CSAIYVYGYTF
. | TRBJ2-7 | . | TRBV6-1 | TGTGCCAGCAGTGAAGCGATAGGGGCCTTCTACGAGCAGTACTTC | CASSEAIGAFYEQYF
TRBD1 | TRBJ1-5 | . | TRBV7-9 | TGTGCCAGCAGCAGGGACAGTAAAGCCCAGCATTTT | CASSRDSKAQHF
. | TRBJ2-3 | once | TRBV4-1 | TGCGCCAGCAGCCTCCTCAGTGTTGATACGCAGTATTTT | CASSLLSVDTQYF
TRBD2 | TRBJ2-7 | . | TRBV28 | TGTGCCAGCAGTTCAATATCCCTAGCGGGAGGCCAGTACTTC | CASSSISLAGGQYF
TRBD1 | TRBJ1-2 | . | TRBV6-5 | TGTGCCAGCAGCCTCACGGGACAGGAAAACTATGGCTACACCTTC | CASSLTGQENYGYTF
. | TRBJ2-1 | . | TRBV27 | TGTGCCAGCAGTTCCGGGGGTTCCTACAATGAGCAGTTCTTC | CASSSGGSYNEQFF
. | TRBJ2-7 | . | TRBV9 | TGTGCCAGCAGCGCCGGAGACAGGTTTCGCTACGAGCAGTACTTC | CASSAGDRFRYEQYF
. | TRBJ2-1 | . | TRBV9 | TGTGCCAGCAGCGTAGCGGGGGAGATATACAATGAGCAGTTCTTC | CASSVAGEIYNEQFF
TRBD2 | TRBJ2-1 | . | TRBV15 | TGTGCCACCAGCAGAAGGAGCGGGGGGGCCGGTAATGAGCAGTTCTTC | CATSRRSGGAGNEQFF
. | TRBJ2-1 | once | TRBV6-5 | TGTGCCAGCAGTTACTCTGAGGGCGGGTACAATGAGCAGTTCTTC | CASSYSEGGYNEQFF
TRBD2 | TRBJ2-6 | . | TRBV7-9 | TGTGCCAGCAGCCTCGGGGAGTGGGGGGGCTCTGGGGCCAACGTCCTGACTTTC | CASSLGEWGGSGANVLTF
TRBD1 | TRBJ2-1 | . | TRBV5-4 | TGTGCCAGCAGCTTGGCCTCACAGGGGGCCAAGGGTGAGCAGTTCTTC | CASSLASQGAKGEQFF
TRBD1 | TRBJ1-1 | . | TRBV12-5 | TGTGCTAGTGTTGTGACAGGGAGCACTGAAGCTTTCTTT | CASVVTGSTEAFF
TRBD1 | TRBJ2-2 | . | TRBV18 | TGTGCCAGCTCCTGGACAGGGCTCTCTACCGGGGAGCTGTTTTTT | CASSWTGLSTGELFF
TRBD1 | TRBJ1-2 | once | TRBV9 | TGTGCCAGCAGCGAGGACCTACCGGGACAGGGGGCAGATGGCTACACCTTC | CASSEDLPGQGADGYTF
. | TRBJ2-1 | . | TRBV11-3 | TGTGCCAGCAGCTTAAATTCTCGTGAAGCCATTCAGGAGTTCTTC | CASSLNSREAIQEFF
. | TRBJ2-1 | . | TRBV27 | TGTGCCAGCAGCCCCAGGAGGGTGAATGAGCAGTTCTTC | CASSPRRVNEQFF
. | TRBJ1-2 | . | TRBV30 | TGTGCCTGGGACAGCGGGTATGGCTACACCTTC | CAWDSGYGYTF
TRBD1 | TRBJ1-1 | . | TRBV30 | TGTGCCTGGAGTTTTGGGGACAGGGATGCTTTCTTT | CAWSFGDRDAFF
TRBD1 | TRBJ1-4 | . | TRBV5-4 | TGTGCCAGCAGCTTACTGGGACAGGGGGTCGGTGAAAAACTGTTTTTT | CASSLLGQGVGEKLFF
. | TRBJ1-1 | . | TRBV11-2 | TGTGCCAGCAGCCCGGGACAGAACACTGAAGCTTTCTTT | CASSPGQNTEAFF
TRBD1 | TRBJ1-2 | . | TRBV6-6 | TGTGCCAGCAGCCAGACAGGGTTTAACGACTATGGCTACACCTTC | CASSQTGFNDYGYTF
TRBD1 | TRBJ2-1 | . | TRBV5-4 | TGTGCCAGCAGCCTCCTTGGGGACAGGGTCAATGAGCAGTTCTTC | CASSLLGDRVNEQFF
TRBD2 | TRBJ2-7 | . | TRBV5-1 | TGCGCCAGCAGCCCGGGGGGAGGAACCTACGAGCAGTACTTC | CASSPGGGTYEQYF
TRBD2 | TRBJ2-3 | . | TRBV19 | TGTGCCAGTAGTTGGGATGAGGAGCGGGGGGGTGATACGCAGTATTTT | CASSWDEERGGDTQYF
TRBD2 | TRBJ2-1 | . | TRBV29-1 | TGCAGCGTTATAAGATCTAGCGGGGGTATTGAGCAGTTCTTC | CSVIRSSGGIEQFF
. | TRBJ2-7 | . | TRBV6-1 | TGTGCCAGCAGTGTGACTGTCCCCACCTACGAGCAGTACTTC | CASSVTVPTYEQYF
. | TRBJ2-3 | . | TRBV11-2 | TGTGCCAGCAGCTATGGTAGAAGCGGAGGGAGCACAGATACGCAGTATTTT | CASSYGRSGGSTDTQYF
. | TRBJ2-7 | . | TRBV5-1 | TGCGCCAGCAGCTTGGGTACAGATTTAGGCTACGAGCAGTACTTC | CASSLGTDLGYEQYF
. | TRBJ2-5 | . | TRBV15 | TGTGCCACCAGCAGAGATAAGGAGCGGTGGGAGACCCAGTACTTC | CATSRDKERWETQYF
. | TRBJ2-7 | . | TRBV5-1 | TGCGCCAGCAGCTTAAGCCCCCCCACCTACGAGCAGTACTTC | CASSLSPPTYEQYF
. | TRBJ1-1 | once | TRBV19 | TGTGCCAGTCCGCTTCACTCGGAAGCTTTCTTT | CASPLHSEAFF
TRBD1 | TRBJ1-1 | . | TRBV30 | TGTGCCTGGAGTAGACCTGGACAGGGAAAAACTGAAGCTTTCTTT | CAWSRPGQGKTEAFF
. | TRBJ1-2 | . | TRBV4-1 | TGCGCCAGCAGCCAATCGGCCCGAGGGAACTATGGCTACACCTTC | CASSQSARGNYGYTF
. | TRBJ1-2 | . | TRBV6-1 | TGTGCCAGCAGCGGCAGGGCGAACTATGGCTACACCTTC | CASSGRANYGYTF
TRBD2 | TRBJ2-3 | . | TRBV4-1 | TGCGCCAGCAGCATCTCGGGACTAAAGGCAGATACGCAGTATTTT | CASSISGLKADTQYF
TRBD1 | TRBJ1-3 | . | TRBV6-1 | TGTGCCAGCATTGGAACAGGGGCCCTGAACACCATATATTTT | CASIGTGALNTIYF
. | TRBJ1-1 | once | TRBV9 | TGTGCCAGCAGCGATTCTGGGGGGGCGTCCGAAGCTTTCTTT | CASSDSGGASEAFF
TRBD1 | TRBJ2-1 | . | TRBV29-1 | TGCAGCGTTGATTTTACAGGGGGGTACAATGAGCAGTTCTTC | CSVDFTGGYNEQFF
. | TRBJ2-1 | . | TRBV18 | TGTGCCAGCTCACCTGCGGGAAGCTCCTACAATGAGCAGTTCTTC | CASSPAGSSYNEQFF
TRBD2 | TRBJ2-3 | . | TRBV5-1 | TGCGCCAGCAGCCTAGCGGGGGGCCATTTCGGCACAGATACGCAGTATTTT | CASSLAGGHFGTDTQYF